Below are 20 T cell receptor beta chains sequenced from a single sample in a study of cytomegalovirus exposure and HLA in healthy donors. Profiling relied on immunoSEQ multiplex PCR, and the TCRdb table lists in-frame clones only, not all of them. This table holds about 140,000 clones, 90% to 95% found once. Specimen: PBMCs. The receptors stem from a man aged 18 to 35 in good health and CMV-seronegative.

This clone appeared once. The chain combines TRBV19 with TRBJ2-4; possible D gene TRBD1, 6 bases. CDR1 is LNHDA, CDR2 SQIVND, per germline (reference sequence). The CDR3 is 17 amino acids. V was cut by 3 bases and J by 3 bases, with 18 bases left in between. CDR3 sequence: CASSIEEGGIVKNIQYF. The CDR3 DNA reads TGTGCCAGTAGTATCGAAGAAGGGGGAATAGTCAAAAACATTCAGTACTTC.

The chain joins TRBV4-1 to TRBJ2-4, with 8 nucleotides matching TRBD2. Germline CDR1 MGHRA, CDR2 YSYEKL. The CDR3 runs to 17 residues. V lost 11 bases and J lost 0; bases outside the gene matches: 15. The CDR3 DNA follows: TGCGCCCCATGGGGTAGCGGGATCAAAGAAGCCAAAAACATTCAGTACTTC. Protein sequence: CAPWGSGIKEAKNIQYF.

The J gene is TRBJ1-3, the V gene TRBV10-3, with TRBD1 as a possible D gene (5 bases). The CDR3 runs to 14 residues. Trimming took off 4 bases at V and 2 bases at J, with 9 bases between the two ends. Per the germline V gene, CDR1 is ENHRY and CDR2 is SYGVKD. CDR3 nucleotides: TGTGCCATCAGTGCATGGGGGGCTGGAAACACCATATATTTT. It specifies CAISAWGAGNTIYF.

CDR3 bases: TGTGCTAGTGGTACACCCGGGGTTCAGCCCCAGCATTTT. Translation gives CASGTPGVQPQHF. The rearrangement joins TRBV12-5 to TRBJ1-5; no clear D. The CDR3 has 13 amino acids. CDR1 and CDR2 (germline): LGHNT, FRNRAP. Trimming left V 5 bases short and J 6 bases short, with 11 bases between.

This clone was picked up a small number of times. The DNA of the CDR3 is TGTGCCAGCAGTTTCTCAAAGGGAGGTGGCTACACCTTC. It is translated as CASSFSKGGGYTF. The rearrangement uses TRBV28 and TRBJ1-2; D is uncertain. The CDR3 runs to 13 residues. V was shortened by 3 bases and J by 7 bases, with 12 bases between the two germline ends. The germline V gene encodes CDR1 MDHEN and CDR2 SYDVKM.

This chain uses TRBV7-2 with TRBJ2-7; the match to TRBD2 covers 11 bases. V shed 1 base and J 7 bases; nucleotides not matched to a gene: 6. Per the germline V gene, CDR1 is SGHTA and CDR2 is FQGNSA. This CDR3 has 15 amino acids. In DNA form, the CDR3 reads TGTGCCAGCAGCTTAGTAGCGGGAGGGCCGAGGGAGCAGTACGTC. It codes for CASSLVAGGPREQYV.

This clone was counted once. The chain combines TRBV11-2 with TRBJ1-4; D call uncertain. CDR3 length: 15 residues. Trimming shortened V by 6 bases and J by 0 bases, and 11 bases separated the two germline ends. Germline V CDR1 and CDR2: SGHAT, FQNNGV. The chain's CDR3 is CASRHTAATNEKLFF. CDR3 sequence (DNA): TGTGCCAGCAGACATACAGCCGCAACTAATGAAAAACTGTTTTTT.

Note on this clone: The germline gene is not matched at one end of the junction; a read error may be the cause. V and J are TRBV5-4 and TRBJ1-1, with a weak D call TRBD1 (6 bases). From germline, CDR1 is SGHNT and CDR2 YYREEE (reference sequence). This CDR3 contains 16 residues. In DNA form, the CDR3 reads TGTGCCAGCAGCTTGGAGGCAGGGACACCTAACACTGACGCTTTCTTT. This gives the protein CASSLEAGTPNTDAFF.

The chain carries TRBV7-9 and TRBJ2-7; D unclear. CDR1 SEHNR and CDR2 FQNEAQ come from the germline V gene (reference sequence). The CDR3 has 12 residues. With 5 bases removed from V and 0 bases from J, the gap between germline ends came to 5 bases. CDR3 residues: CASSLISYEQYF. Here the CDR3 DNA reads TGTGCCAGCAGCCTAATCTCCTACGAGCAGTACTTC.

The V and J genes are TRBV6-5 and TRBJ1-1; possibly TRBD1 for D (6 bases). Germline V CDR1 and CDR2: MNHEY, SVGAGI. This CDR3 comprises 15 residues. Trimming removed 2 bases from V and 6 bases from J, with 16 bases in between. CDR3 nucleotides: TGTGCCAGCAGTTACGCCGGTCGCGGGGGCGCTGAAGCTTTCTTT. Translated, it gives CASSYAGRGGAEAFF.

J is TRBJ2-7 and V is TRBV5-1, with D possibly matching TRBD2 (5 bases). Germline V gene sequence: CDR1 SGHRS, CDR2 YFSETQ. CDR3 length: 13 residues. Trimming removed 1 base at V and 7 bases at J, with 12 bases between. CDR3 loop: CASSLIVGREQYF. CDR3 nucleotide sequence: TGCGCCAGCAGCTTGATCGTGGGGAGAGAGCAGTACTTC.

The V and J genes are TRBV2 and TRBJ1-1, with D possibly being TRBD1 (5 bases). CDR3 size: 14 residues. CDR1 is SNHLY and CDR2 is FYNNEI in the germline V gene. Between the trimmed V and J ends, which lost 0 bases and 6 bases, there was a span of 11 bases. The CDR3 nucleotides read TGTGCCAGCAGTGAAGCGGGGGGGGTGGCTGAAGCTTTCTTT. Translation gives CASSEAGGVAEAFF. Drawing the rest from reference TRBV2 and TRBJ1-1, the complete variable domain is EPEVTQTPSHQVTQMGQEVILRCVPISNHLYFYWYRQILGQKVEFLVSFYNNEISEKSEIFDDQFSVERPDGSNFTLKIRSTKLEDSAMYFCASSEAGGVAEAFFGQGTRLTVV.

V and J are TRBV10-3 and TRBJ2-1; 9 positions agree with TRBD2. The V and J ends lost 3 bases and 4 bases, in that order; junction bases with no gene match: 7. Germline V gene data show CDR1 as ENHRY and CDR2 as SYGVKD. There are 16 residues in the CDR3. The CDR3: CAISEGSGRLYNEQFF. CDR3 coding DNA: TGTGCCATCAGTGAAGGGAGCGGGAGGCTTTACAATGAGCAGTTCTTC.

This chain joins TRBV19 and TRBJ2-1; 9 bases are shared with TRBD2. The germline V gene encodes CDR1 LNHDA and CDR2 SQIVND (reference sequence). Unmatched junction bases numbered 6, after V lost 5 bases and J lost 4 bases. The CDR3 has 15 amino acids. CDR3 in amino acids: CASSWDLAGYNEQFF. The CDR3 coding sequence is TGTGCCAGTAGTTGGGATCTAGCGGGGTACAATGAGCAGTTCTTC.

The chain is built from TRBV11-2 and TRBJ2-7; perhaps TRBD2 as D (6 bases). The ends were cut back, 3 bases at V and 3 bases at J, with 9 bases in the middle. The germline V gene encodes CDR1 SGHAT and CDR2 FQNNGV. The CDR3 extends over 13 amino acids. CDR3 coding DNA: TGTGCCAGCAGCTTCAGTAGCGGCTACGAGCAGTACGTC. This sequence encodes CASSFSSGYEQYV.

This chain links TRBV7-9 with TRBJ2-1; 8 bases align to TRBD1. The CDR3 sequence is 17 residues long. CDR1 is SEHNR and CDR2 is FQNEAQ in the germline V gene (reference sequence). J lost 3 bases, V lost 5 bases, and 12 bases had no gene match. The CDR3 bases are TGTGCCAGCAGCCCTCGGGTCGGGACAGGTGTCTACAATGAGCAGTTCTTC. Encoded protein: CASSPRVGTGVYNEQFF.

The V and J genes are TRBV27 and TRBJ1-4, with 7 bases fitting TRBD1. This CDR3 contains 15 residues. The J segment lost 8 bases and the V segment lost 5 bases, leaving 11 bases of the junction unmatched. Germline V gives CDR1 MNHEY, CDR2 SMNVEV (reference sequence). CDR3 residues: CASSPVIGTVEKLFF. CDR3 nucleotides: TGTGCCAGCAGTCCTGTGATCGGGACAGTCGAAAAACTGTTTTTT. Looking up the rest from reference TRBV27 and TRBJ1-4 gives the full variable domain: EAQVTQNPRYLITVTGKKLTVTCSQNMNHEYMSWYRQDPGLGLRQIYYSMNVEVTDKGDVPEGYKVSRKEKRNFPLILESPSPNQTSLYFCASSPVIGTVEKLFFGSGTQLSVL.

The V call is TRBV27, the J call TRBJ2-3; D is unresolved. Germline CDR1 reads MNHEY; CDR2 reads SMNVEV (reference sequence). The CDR3 is made up of 13 amino acids. The V gene lost 5 bases and the J gene lost 7 bases, with 13 bases spanning the gap. For the CDR3, the DNA is TGTGCCAGCAGTCTAGTGACGGGTAATACGCAGTATTTT. Amino acids: CASSLVTGNTQYF.

This clone was observed a single time. This sequence joins TRBV2 and TRBJ2-3, with TRBD1 identical over 8 bases. Germline assignment: CDR1 SNHLY and CDR2 FYNNEI. The CDR3 length is 16 residues. V lost 7 bases to trimming and J lost 0 bases; unmatched junction nucleotides: 9. CDR3 amino acids: CASTSLRTGSTDTQYF. The CDR3 region has the DNA TGTGCCAGCACCTCATTAAGGACAGGGAGCACAGATACGCAGTATTTT.

This chain links TRBV5-1 with TRBJ2-5; 12 nucleotides agree with TRBD1. The V gene end was trimmed by 6 bases and the J gene end by 5 bases; junction bases not matched to a gene: 11. In germline, CDR1 is SGHRS, CDR2 YFSETQ. The CDR3 extends over 16 amino acids. For the CDR3, the DNA is TGCGCCAGCAAAGGCCCGGGACAGGGGGCTTGGGAGACCCAGTACTTC. Translating it yields CASKGPGQGAWETQYF.